This TCR beta chain derives from a study of post-analysis software for immune sequencing data. Overall study: Clinical courses comprised relapsing-remitting, secondary progressive and progressive-relapsing multiple sclerosis. Study-level results: Roughly five TRBV segments appeared more often in patients than in controls, and TRBV5-6, TRBV5-1 and TRBV20-1 were among these. By F measure, samples from a shared preparation batch strongly co-clustered. Significantly decreased normalized Chao1 diversity was recorded for multiple sclerosis patients relative to controls.

V shed 2 bases and J shed 5 bases, with 12 bases lying between them. The CDR3 consists of 14 residues. CDR1 and CDR2 from the germline V gene are MNHNS and SASEGT. Worth noting for this clonotype: What it recognizes is unknown.

Researchers reported that TCR beta cDNA libraries carried unique molecular identifiers. Between roughly 1 and 10 million T cells gave rise to roughly 0.5 million cDNA molecules. TCRdb reprocessed the PCR reads via MiXCR and lists one record per CDR3 protein. The sample consists of a few hundred thousand distinct CDR3 sequences, about 40% of them appearing once. The specimen sequenced was blood. The TCR was taken from a girl aged 5-17 years with multiple sclerosis. V and J are TRBV6-1 and TRBJ1-1, with D perhaps TRBD1 (5 bases). In DNA form, the CDR3 reads TGTGCCAGCAGTGAAATAAGGGGAAAAACTGAAGCTTTCTTT. Translation: CASSEIRGKTEAFF.